Below, 8 T cell receptor beta chains from the same sample are listed, as sequenced in a study of blood T cell repertoires in COVID-19. Profiled with immunoSEQ multiplex PCR; TCRdb holds only in-frame clones, not every one. The repertoire holds around 150,000 clones, with roughly 83% as singletons. The specimen sequenced was PBMCs or T cells enriched from blood (not recorded which). The receptor source for this set is an older woman who had recovered from COVID-19.

This clone has ten or more counts. This rearrangement joins TRBV5-4 to TRBJ1-1, with D perhaps TRBD1 (5 bases). Trimming shortened V by 4 bases and J by 1 base, and 11 bases separated the two germline ends. The CDR3 covers 14 residues. Per germline, CDR1 SGHNT and CDR2 YYREEE (reference sequence). The CDR3 region is CASSPLGGNTEAFF. In nucleotides, the CDR3 is TGTGCCAGCAGCCCGTTGGGGGGGAACACTGAAGCTTTCTTT. The full variable domain, with the rest looked up from reference TRBV5-4 and TRBJ1-1, is ETGVTQSPTHLIKTRGQQVTLRCSSQSGHNTVSWYQQALGQGPQFIFQYYREEENGRGNFPPRFSGLQFPNYSSELNVNALELDDSALYLCASSPLGGNTEAFFGQGTRLTVV.

The rearrangement uses TRBV7-9 and TRBJ2-1; 9 positions match TRBD2. The trim removed 5 bases at V and 5 bases at J, leaving 7 bases unmatched. The germline V gene has CDR1 SEHNR and CDR2 FQNEAQ (reference sequence). This CDR3 is 15 amino acids long. The CDR3 is CASSPWSGRNNEQFF. The CDR3 DNA sequence: TGTGCCAGCAGCCCTTGGAGCGGGAGGAACAATGAGCAGTTCTTC.

This chain joins TRBV18 and TRBJ1-2; tentatively, D is TRBD1 (6 bases). The CDR3 consists of 13 residues. V shed 6 bases and J shed 1 base, with 9 bases lying between them. Germline V gives CDR1 KGHSH, CDR2 LQKENI. CDR3 residues: CASSSDSNYGYTF. The CDR3 nucleotides are TGTGCCAGCTCCTCGGACAGTAACTATGGCTACACCTTC.

CDR3 residues: CASQQGSDSPLHF. The CDR3 nucleotides are TGTGCCAGTCAACAGGGGTCTGATTCACCCCTCCACTTT. This chain uses TRBV6-5 with TRBJ1-6; the match to TRBD1 covers 7 bases. This CDR3 is 13 amino acids long. V dropped 9 bases and J dropped 8; count of bases not matched to a gene: 7. The V gene's germline CDR1 is MNHEY and CDR2 SVGAGI.

This clone came up a few times. The genes are TRBV6-5 and TRBJ1-4, with TRBD1 identical over 10 bases. Trimming took 6 bases from V and 3 from J; bases not matched to a gene: 1. The V gene's germline CDR1 is MNHEY and CDR2 SVGAGI. The CDR3 is 14 residues long. This CDR3 reads CASSGTGANEKLFF. In DNA form, the CDR3 reads TGTGCCAGCAGCGGGACAGGGGCTAATGAAAAACTGTTTTTT.

This clone turned up a few times. This chain joins TRBV7-9 and TRBJ2-1; D is perhaps TRBD2 (5 bases). The CDR3 runs 14 residues. CDR1 and CDR2 from the germline V gene are SEHNR and FQNEAQ (reference sequence). V gave up 4 bases and J gave up 9 bases, with 16 bases separating them. CDR3 nucleotide sequence: TGTGCCAGCAGCTCCGCGCCTAGCCGCCTTGAGCAGTTCTTC. It is translated as CASSSAPSRLEQFF.

This clone was picked up one time. The chain is built from TRBV7-8 and TRBJ1-1, with a possible D match to TRBD1 (5 bases). The CDR3 sequence is 13 residues long. The germline V gene has CDR1 SGHVS and CDR2 FQNEAQ. Trimming left V 8 bases short and J 1 base short, with 11 bases between. The CDR3 spells CASAGVTNTEAFF. The CDR3 coding sequence is TGTGCCAGCGCGGGGGTTACGAACACTGAAGCTTTCTTT.

In its sample, this clone was seen once. The V gene is TRBV30, the J gene TRBJ1-1; D not certain. V lost 2 bases and J lost 0, with 16 bases in between. CDR1 is GTSNPN and CDR2 is SVGIG in the germline V gene (reference sequence). CDR3 length: 16 residues. As DNA, the CDR3 is TGTGCCTGGAGTAGAATACCTGGAGAAATGAACACTGAAGCTTTCTTT. Translation: CAWSRIPGEMNTEAFF.